This paragraph reports one T cell receptor (beta chain). Different DNA sequences within this sample yield the same CDR3. This record belongs to a study of blood T cell repertoires in COVID-19. CDR1 is SGHTA, CDR2 FQGTGA, per germline. The CDR3 has 13 residues. V was trimmed by 0 bases and J by 8 bases, leaving 5 bases between them. The table came from immunoSEQ multiplex PCR; TCRdb's copy has only in-frame clones and leaves some out. The sample shows about 240,000 clones, around four fifths of them seen only once. This receptor was identified in a man in his thirties or forties who had recovered from COVID-19. Sequenced sample: peripheral blood. V gene TRBV7-3 combines with J gene TRBJ1-6; no definite D call. In nucleotides, the CDR3 is TGTGCCAGCAGCTTAACCGGGGATTCACCCCTCCACTTT. This encodes CASSLTGDSPLHF.